Listed here are 25 T cell receptor beta chains from one sample, sequenced in a study of blood T cell repertoires in COVID-19. Sequencing used immunoSEQ multiplex PCR; TCRdb keeps in-frame clones, though not all of them. The sample includes more than 150,000 clones, 65% to 80% of them seen just once. Sequenced material: peripheral blood. All receptors come from a man aged 50 to 59 who had recovered from COVID-19.

The chain is built from TRBV12-5 and TRBJ1-5; D gene uncertain. Germline CDR1 LGHNT, CDR2 FRNRAP. The CDR3 extends over 12 amino acids. The V end was cut by 6 bases, the J end by 0 bases, with 3 bases between. CDR3 bases: TGTGCTAGTGGGTATAGCAATCAGCCCCAGCATTTT. Amino acids: CASGYSNQPQHF. Full variable domain (outside the CDR3, taken from reference TRBV12-5 and TRBJ1-5): DARVTQTPRHKVTEMGQEVTMRCQPILGHNTVFWYRQTMMQGLELLAYFRNRAPLDDSGMPKDRFSAEMPDATLATLKIQPSEPRDSAVYFCASGYSNQPQHFGDGTRLSIL.

V is TRBV5-4 and J is TRBJ2-5; TRBD2 might be the D (7 bases). CDR1 SGHNT and CDR2 YYREEE come from the germline V gene (reference sequence). This CDR3 region has 15 residues. Between the trimmed V and J ends, which lost 4 bases and 4 bases, there was a span of 17 bases. Written as DNA, the CDR3 is TGTGCCAGCAGCCCCGAGGGGGGGGCCGGAGAGACCCAGTACTTC. This gives the protein CASSPEGGAGETQYF.

J is TRBJ2-5 and V is TRBV3-1 (or the pseudogene TRBV3-2), with TRBD2 as a possible D gene (5 bases). V gave up 1 base and J gave up 7 bases, with 16 bases separating them. The CDR3 totals 15 residues. Germline lookup yields CDR1 LGHDT and CDR2 YNNKEL (reference sequence). The CDR3 loop is CASSQGLAGSGTQYF. In nucleotides, the CDR3 is TGTGCCAGCAGCCAAGGTCTAGCCGGGTCCGGGACCCAGTACTTC.

The V gene is TRBV15, the J gene TRBJ2-5, with D uncertain. The V gene lost 1 base and the J gene lost 0 bases, with 6 bases spanning the gap. This CDR3 contains 14 residues. Germline V gives CDR1 LNHNV, CDR2 YYDKDF (reference sequence). The CDR3 sequence is CATSRGQNQETQYF. Here the CDR3 DNA reads TGTGCCACCAGCAGAGGGCAGAACCAAGAGACCCAGTACTTC.

This rearrangement joins TRBV7-2 to TRBJ2-5; D is undetermined. V was clipped by 5 bases and J by 4 bases, with 2 bases between them. The CDR3 has 10 amino acids. Germline loops: CDR1 SGHTA, CDR2 FQGNSA. CDR3 protein: CASSRETQYF. CDR3 bases: TGTGCCAGCAGCCGAGAGACCCAGTACTTC.

The CDR3 sequence: CASSLEFGVGYTF. The CDR3 DNA follows: TGTGCCAGCAGCTTAGAGTTCGGGGTCGGCTACACCTTC. This chain joins TRBV7-8 and TRBJ1-2; D ambiguous. Germline CDR1 SGHVS, CDR2 FQNEAQ. CDR3 length: 13 residues. Deletions cut 1 base from V and 8 bases from J, with 11 bases between.

The V and J genes are TRBV25-1 and TRBJ1-4; no reliable D call. Trimming removed 4 bases at V and 4 bases at J, with 10 bases between. CDR3 length: 14 amino acids. Germline V CDR1 and CDR2: MGHDK, SYGVNS. Here the CDR3 reads CASSVATGNEKLFF. CDR3 sequence (DNA): TGTGCCAGCAGTGTAGCCACCGGTAATGAAAAACTGTTTTTT.

This clone appeared a few times. Here the CDR3 reads CASSDRDTGDYGYTF. CDR3 coding DNA: TGTGCCAGCAGTGACCGGGACACTGGGGACTATGGCTACACCTTC. This chain links TRBV6-1 with TRBJ1-2, with a possible D match to TRBD1 (6 bases). This CDR3 spans 15 amino acids. Germline CDR1 is MNHNS and CDR2 is SASEGT. Trimming left V 3 bases short and J 3 bases short, with 14 bases between.

The chain recombines TRBV10-2 with TRBJ2-1; no firm D call. Trimming removed 4 bases from V and 6 bases from J, with 10 bases in between. The CDR3 has 13 residues. CDR1 WSHSY and CDR2 SAAADI come from the germline V gene. The CDR3 protein is CASSGFRSNEQFF. The CDR3 DNA is TGCGCCAGCAGTGGGTTCCGGTCCAATGAGCAGTTCTTC.

The chain joins TRBV30 to TRBJ2-5; a weak D match, TRBD2 (5 bases). With 4 bases removed from V and 2 bases from J, the gap between germline ends came to 14 bases. The germline V gene has CDR1 GTSNPN and CDR2 SVGIG (reference sequence). The CDR3 contains 14 residues. The CDR3 here is CAWTSVREQETQYF. The DNA for the CDR3 is TGTGCCTGGACGTCAGTCCGGGAACAAGAGACCCAGTACTTC.

This clone has a single count. J is TRBJ1-5 and V is TRBV27; D is perhaps TRBD1 (6 bases). Germline-derived CDR1 and CDR2 are MNHEY and SMNVEV (reference sequence). CDR3 size: 16 residues. Trimming left V 1 base short and J 0 bases short, with 10 bases between. The CDR3 sequence is CASSLLGDNSNQPQHF. The CDR3 coding sequence is TGTGCCAGCAGTTTATTAGGGGACAATAGCAATCAGCCCCAGCATTTT.

The chain combines TRBV7-3 with TRBJ1-1, with D perhaps TRBD1 (6 bases). Germline values: CDR1 SGHTA, CDR2 FQGTGA. V was clipped by 4 bases and J by 6 bases, with 15 bases between them. The CDR3 is 14 residues long. The CDR3 sequence is CASSSSGEGAEAFF. The CDR3 region has the DNA TGTGCCAGCAGCTCCTCAGGGGAAGGAGCTGAAGCTTTCTTT.

The CDR3 DNA reads TGTGCCAGCAGCCTTACGGGACTAGCGGGAGGAGAGTACTTC. This gives the protein CASSLTGLAGGEYF. J is TRBJ2-7 and V is TRBV7-9, with 15 bases fitting TRBD2. Germline loops: CDR1 SEHNR, CDR2 FQNEAQ (reference sequence). Losses at the gene ends were 5 bases for V and 11 bases for J; bases not matched to a gene: 7. The CDR3 is 14 residues long.

V and J are TRBV5-1 and TRBJ2-2; TRBD2 agrees at 8 bases. Trimming took 4 bases from V and 5 from J; bases not matched to a gene: 10. The CDR3 length is 16 residues. In germline, CDR1 is SGHRS, CDR2 YFSETQ. CDR3 in amino acids: CASSRRAGEGTGELFF. CDR3 bases: TGCGCCAGCAGCAGGCGAGCGGGAGAAGGAACCGGGGAGCTGTTTTTT.

This sequence joins TRBV30 and TRBJ2-1, with D maybe TRBD2 (6 bases). Germline CDR1 is GTSNPN and CDR2 is SVGIG (reference sequence). This CDR3 comprises 15 residues. Between the trimmed V and J ends, which lost 2 bases and 8 bases, there was a span of 19 bases. The CDR3 nucleotides read TGTGCCTGGAGTTTTCTAGCGAAGGAGTCCTATGAGCAGTTCTTC. Translated: CAWSFLAKESYEQFF.

The chain has TRBV4-1 and TRBJ2-7; 9 bases map to TRBD1. V gave up 1 base and J gave up 4 bases; unmatched junction bases: 5. The CDR3 consists of 15 residues. CDR1 is MGHRA and CDR2 is YSYEKL in the germline V gene. The CDR3 loop is CASSQASGQGYEQYF. The CDR3 DNA reads TGCGCCAGCAGCCAAGCTTCGGGACAGGGTTACGAGCAGTACTTC.

This chain connects TRBV6-5 to TRBJ1-4; 7 bases are shared with TRBD1. After removal of 7 bases from V and 4 bases from J, the junction contained 6 bases not matched to a gene. CDR1 is MNHEY and CDR2 is SVGAGI in the germline V gene. CDR3 size: 14 residues. CDR3 protein: CASTLQGFNEKLFF. CDR3 nucleotides: TGTGCCAGCACCCTACAGGGGTTTAATGAAAAACTGTTTTTT.

The genes are TRBV19 and TRBJ1-5, with D hard to call. Trimming removed 5 bases from V and 7 bases from J, with 12 bases in between. The CDR3 is 13 residues long. Germline CDR1 and CDR2: LNHDA and SQIVND (reference sequence). The CDR3 bases are TGTGCCAGTAGTCCGAGCCTTGAACAGCCCCAGCATTTT. Protein: CASSPSLEQPQHF.

The CDR3 region is CASSIVVGQGNQETQYF. As DNA, the CDR3 is TGTGCCAGTAGTATAGTCGTGGGTCAGGGGAACCAAGAGACCCAGTACTTC. This chain links TRBV19 with TRBJ2-5, with D possibly TRBD1 on 6 matching bases. The germline V gene encodes CDR1 LNHDA and CDR2 SQIVND (reference sequence). The CDR3 runs 17 residues. V lost 1 base to trimming and J lost 0 bases, with 15 bases between them. The full variable domain, rest sourced from reference TRBV19 and TRBJ2-5, is DGGITQSPKYLFRKEGQNVTLSCEQNLNHDAMYWYRQDPGQGLRLIYYSQIVNDFQKGDIAEGYSVSREKKESFPLTVTSAQKNPTAFYLCASSIVVGQGNQETQYFGPGTRLLVL.

The genes are TRBV6-5 and TRBJ2-7; 10 nucleotides align to TRBD2. V lost 0 bases and J lost 9; bases outside the gene matches: 2. CDR1 and CDR2 (germline): MNHEY, SVGAGI. The CDR3 is made up of 13 amino acids. The DNA of the CDR3 is TGTGCCAGCAGTTACTCAGCGGGAGGGGTGCAGTACTTC. Translated: CASSYSAGGVQYF.

This clone was seen ten or more times. The chain carries TRBV6-1 and TRBJ2-7; D remains unclear. Trimming shortened V by 1 base and J by 0 bases, and 10 bases separated the two germline ends. Germline V gene lookup returns CDR1 MNHNS and CDR2 SASEGT. The CDR3 length is 15 residues. The CDR3 spells CASSEGPHLSYEQYF. The CDR3 DNA sequence: TGTGCCAGCAGTGAAGGGCCCCATCTCTCCTACGAGCAGTACTTC.

The V and J genes are TRBV19 and TRBJ2-7, with 10 nucleotides matching TRBD2. V lost 5 bases to trimming and J lost 1 base; unmatched junction nucleotides: 14. This CDR3 comprises 18 residues. Per the germline V gene, CDR1 is LNHDA and CDR2 is SQIVND (reference sequence). The CDR3 DNA reads TGTGCCAGTAGTCCGATAGGATCAGCGGGAGGGTTTTCCTACGAGCAGTACTTC. Its protein is CASSPIGSAGGFSYEQYF.

This clone was seen only a few times. This rearrangement joins TRBV14 to TRBJ1-1; D unclear. From germline, CDR1 is SGHDN and CDR2 FVKESK. The CDR3 has 13 amino acids. V was trimmed by 4 bases and J by 3 bases, leaving 9 bases between them. In DNA, the CDR3 is TGTGCCAGCAGCCTTGGGCGAGACACTGAAGCTTTCTTT. Protein product: CASSLGRDTEAFF.

The CDR3 DNA reads as TGTGCCAGCAGCGTAGAGTGGGACAGCTCCTACGAGCAGTACTTC. Translation: CASSVEWDSSYEQYF. The chain is built from TRBV9 and TRBJ2-7; the match to TRBD1 covers 7 bases. The V gene end was trimmed by 0 bases and the J gene end by 0 bases; junction bases not matched to a gene: 3. The CDR3 is 15 amino acids. In germline, CDR1 is SGDLS, CDR2 YYNGEE.

The CDR3 is CASSYRAGTGGSEQYF. In DNA form, the CDR3 reads TGTGCCAGCAGTTACCGGGCCGGGACAGGGGGCTCAGAGCAGTACTTC. The V gene is TRBV6-5, the J gene TRBJ2-7; 12 nucleotides align to TRBD1. Germline CDR1 is MNHEY and CDR2 is SVGAGI. The length of the CDR3 is 16 residues. With V trimmed by 2 bases and J by 7 bases, 9 bases remained unmatched.